The 13 T cell receptor beta chains reported below all come from one sample, sequenced in a study of CD8+CD57+ T cells in acquired aplastic anemia. The study profiled TCR beta VDJ and CDR3 using genomic DNA as template. TCRdb recomputed calls from the reads with MiXCR, one row per CDR3 protein. This repertoire shows under 200,000 distinct CDR3 sequences, less than 60% found once; its top ten account for approximately 3%. Patients picked for sequencing had shown CD8+CD57+ cell expansion detected by flow cytometry. Sequenced: sorted CD4+, CD8+, or CD8+CD57+ T cells (not recorded which) from PBMCs. These receptors were obtained from a human donor with aplastic anemia.

The V and J genes are TRBV15 and TRBJ2-5; D unresolved. The CDR3 runs 16 residues. V was clipped by 3 bases and J by 0 bases, with 14 bases between them. Germline V gene lookup returns CDR1 LNHNV and CDR2 YYDKDF (reference sequence). As DNA, the CDR3 is TGTGCCACCAGCAGCGAGCCGGTAGAGTACCAAGAGACCCAGTACTTC. It yields the protein CATSSEPVEYQETQYF. Complete variable domain (other parts from reference TRBV15 and TRBJ2-5): DAMVIQNPRYQVTQFGKPVTLSCSQTLNHNVMYWYQQKSSQAPKLLFHYYDKDFNNEADTPDNFQSRRPNTSFCFLDIRSPGLGDTAMYLCATSSEPVEYQETQYFGPGTRLLVL.

This chain joins TRBV25-1 and TRBJ2-5; perhaps TRBD1 as D (6 bases). The V gene's germline CDR1 is MGHDK and CDR2 SYGVNS. The germline V and J ends were trimmed by 3 bases and 5 bases, with 13 bases remaining between them. The CDR3 length is 14 residues. CDR3 in amino acids: CASSENRVGETQYF. The CDR3 nucleotides read TGTGCCAGCAGTGAGAACAGGGTGGGGGAGACCCAGTACTTC.

For this clonotype: Germline and junction disagree at one end, which may indicate a read error. This sequence joins TRBV7-2 and TRBJ1-1, with 7 bases identical to TRBD1. In germline, CDR1 is SGHTA, CDR2 FQGNSA. The length of the CDR3 is 15 residues. The CDR3 DNA reads TGTGCCAGCAGCTTAGGTAGGGGGCGCGGGACTGAAACTTTCTTT. It is translated as CASSLGRGRGTETFF. The complete variable domain, with remaining parts taken from reference TRBV7-2 and TRBJ1-1, reads GAGVSQSPSNKVTEKGKDVELRCDPISGHTALYWYRQSLGQGLEFLIYFQGNSAPDKSGLPSDRFSAERTGGSVSTLTIQRTQQEDSAVYLCASSLGRGRGTETFFGQGTRLTVV.

This clonotype was seen many times. The rearrangement joins TRBV4-1 to TRBJ2-2; D remains unclear. The CDR3 has 15 amino acids. The germline V gene has CDR1 MGHRA and CDR2 YSYEKL. V was pared by 2 bases and J by 6 bases, with 13 bases between. The CDR3 protein is CASSQRSALSGELFF. The CDR3 DNA follows: TGCGCCAGCAGCCAAAGATCCGCCCTATCCGGGGAGCTGTTTTTT.

The chain combines TRBV10-3 with TRBJ2-7; D ambiguous. V lost 3 bases to trimming and J lost 10 bases, with 10 bases between them. The length of the CDR3 is 11 residues. Germline-derived CDR1 and CDR2 are ENHRY and SYGVKD. The CDR3 nucleotides read TGTGCCATCAGTGAAAACGGCGGTCAGTACTTC. Translation: CAISENGGQYF.

This rearrangement joins TRBV9 to TRBJ1-3; no definite D call. This CDR3 is built from 18 residues. The germline CDR1 and CDR2 sequences are SGDLS and YYNGEE. V was pared by 4 bases and J by 0 bases, with 20 bases between. The CDR3 reads CASSSGSSIPNSGNTIYF. The CDR3 DNA is TGTGCCAGCAGCTCCGGTTCGAGTATCCCAAACTCTGGAAACACCATATATTTT.

The chain employs TRBV11-3 and TRBJ2-7; the D gene is possibly TRBD2 (6 bases). Between the trimmed V and J ends, which lost 5 bases and 3 bases, there was a span of 14 bases. The CDR3 consists of 14 residues. Germline CDR1 is SGHNT and CDR2 is YENEEA. Here the CDR3 reads CASSARDSYYEQYF. The CDR3 DNA is TGTGCCAGCAGCGCACGGGACTCGTACTACGAGCAGTACTTC.

There are many counts of this clonotype. This chain connects TRBV7-9 to TRBJ2-2; D is unclear. The germline CDR1 and CDR2 sequences are SEHNR and FQNEAQ (reference sequence). This CDR3 is built from 12 residues. The V end lost 3 bases, the J end lost 7 bases, and 6 bases lay between the germline ends. In nucleotides, the CDR3 is TGTGCCAGCAGCTTTGGGGACGGGGAGCTGTTTTTT. It specifies CASSFGDGELFF.

This clonotype was recorded many times. V and J are TRBV5-1 and TRBJ2-7; no definite D call. CDR3 size: 14 residues. Trimming cost V 3 bases and J 2 bases, with 12 bases left between them. Per the germline V gene, CDR1 is SGHRS and CDR2 is YFSETQ. The CDR3 sequence: CASSSEPPTYEQYF. CDR3 bases: TGCGCCAGCAGCTCTGAACCACCGACCTACGAGCAGTACTTC.

Many counts were recorded for this clonotype. The chain recombines TRBV6-2 or TRBV6-3 with TRBJ2-5; D gene unclear. In germline, CDR1 is MNHEY, CDR2 SVGEGT. V was cut by 7 bases and J by 2 bases, with 8 bases left in between. The CDR3 loop spans 12 amino acids. The CDR3 DNA reads as TGTGCCAGCATCGACTTACAAGAGACCCAGTACTTC. Translation gives CASIDLQETQYF.

There are many counts of this clonotype. This chain links TRBV24-1 with TRBJ2-2; D remains ambiguous. Germline lookup yields CDR1 KGHDR and CDR2 SFDVKD. V was pared by 6 bases and J by 5 bases, with 12 bases between. The CDR3 consists of 14 residues. CDR3 nucleotide sequence: TGTGCCACCAGTTCTGGGTTTGGAACCGGGGAGCTGTTTTTT. Protein product: CATSSGFGTGELFF.

The gene calls are TRBV20-1 and TRBJ2-7; D gene uncertain. Germline CDR1 DFQATT, CDR2 SNEGSKA (reference sequence). CDR3 size: 14 residues. V dropped 5 bases and J dropped 2 bases, with 16 bases sitting between them. The CDR3 bases are TGCAGTGCTTGGCCCTCGGGTCCGCCCTACGAGCAGTACTTC. Protein product: CSAWPSGPPYEQYF.

The chain has TRBV2 and TRBJ1-1; D unresolved. V was trimmed by 4 bases and J by 0 bases, leaving 9 bases between them. Germline CDR1 SNHLY, CDR2 FYNNEI. This CDR3 is built from 14 residues. CDR3 in DNA: TGTGCCAGCAGTGTAATACAGATGAACACTGAAGCTTTCTTT. This gives the protein CASSVIQMNTEAFF.